Presented here are 17 T cell receptor beta chains from one specimen sequenced in a study of early T cells in non-severe SARS-CoV-2 infection (dated by TCRdb to the early 2020s). Library preparation employed 5' RACE. Instrument used: NextSeq 500. TCRdb reanalyzed the raw reads on its own, using fastp at Q25 for trimming and MiXCR for clone calling, and kept in-frame beta chains. Records with the same CDR3 protein are collapsed into one entry carrying the most frequent genes and DNA. The sample yields fewer than 85,000 distinct CDR3 sequences; 12% were counted once. The ten largest account for roughly 1.3% of the sample. The sample consisted of whole blood. These receptors were obtained from an adult who was a healthcare worker with PCR-confirmed SARS-CoV-2 infection or an uninfected control (not recorded which).

This clonotype has at least ten counts. This chain connects TRBV5-1 to TRBJ2-1; the D gene could be TRBD1 or TRBD2 (6 bases each). The CDR3 has 19 residues. Germline loops: CDR1 SGHRS, CDR2 YFSETQ. Trimming removed 0 bases from V and 9 bases from J, with 28 bases in between. CDR3 bases: TGCGCCAGCAGCTTGGTACAGGGACCTTCCGGGAGAAGTATGGGTGAGCAGTTCTTC. Its protein product is CASSLVQGPSGRSMGEQFF.

This clonotype was recorded at least ten times. CDR3 sequence (DNA): TGTGCCAGCAGTTACTCGTCGGAGCATTTTGAAAAACTGTTTTTT. Translated, it gives CASSYSSEHFEKLFF. The chain links TRBV6-5 to TRBJ1-4, with no clear D. V shed 0 bases and J shed 7 bases, with 12 bases lying between them. CDR1 is MNHEY and CDR2 is SVGAGI in the germline V gene. The CDR3 covers 15 residues.

In this sample, this clonotype turned up many times. The chain employs TRBV6-5 and TRBJ1-2; the match to TRBD1 covers 7 bases. The CDR3 consists of 14 residues. The trim removed 6 bases at V and 0 bases at J, leaving 4 bases unmatched. Germline CDR1 MNHEY, CDR2 SVGAGI. CDR3 sequence: CASSRQGSNYGYTF. For the CDR3, the DNA is TGTGCCAGCAGCCGACAGGGTTCTAACTATGGCTACACCTTC.

This clonotype has at least ten counts. The gene calls are TRBV30 and TRBJ2-5; 12 bases map to TRBD2. The CDR3 is made up of 15 amino acids. V was clipped by 3 bases and J by 4 bases; unmatched bases: 6. Germline assignment: CDR1 GTSNPN and CDR2 SVGIG (reference sequence). This CDR3 is CAWSPSGGAGETQYF. The CDR3 coding sequence is TGTGCCTGGAGCCCTAGCGGGGGGGCAGGAGAGACCCAGTACTTC.

This clonotype has at least ten counts. This chain links TRBV29-1 with TRBJ1-2; a possible D gene is TRBD1 (5 bases). CDR1 is SQVTM and CDR2 is ANQGSEA in the germline V gene. Between the trimmed V and J ends, which lost 3 bases and 2 bases, there was a span of 10 bases. The CDR3 loop spans 13 amino acids. CDR3 nucleotide sequence: TGCAGCGTTGAGAGGGGATCCAACTATGGCTACACCTTC. It encodes CSVERGSNYGYTF.

This clonotype was picked up many times. The gene calls are TRBV2 and TRBJ2-1; 11 bases match TRBD2. CDR3 length: 15 residues. CDR1 SNHLY and CDR2 FYNNEI come from the germline V gene. The J segment lost 2 bases and the V segment lost 6 bases, leaving 3 bases of the junction unmatched. CDR3 in amino acids: CASRVLAGAYNEQFF. The CDR3 region has the DNA TGTGCCAGCAGGGTACTAGCGGGAGCCTACAATGAGCAGTTCTTC.

This clonotype occurred a few times. The chain recombines TRBV7-2 with TRBJ2-7; 8 positions match TRBD2. The CDR3 totals 15 residues. Trimming removed 5 bases from V and 3 bases from J; junction bases left unmatched: 9. CDR1 and CDR2 (germline): SGHTA, FQGNSA. DNA of the CDR3: TGTGCCAGCAGCATAACTAGCGGCAACTACTACGAGCAGTACTTC. This gives the protein CASSITSGNYYEQYF. Combining the CDR3 with reference TRBV7-2 and TRBJ2-7 gives the whole variable domain GAGVSQSPSNKVTEKGKDVELRCDPISGHTALYWYRQSLGQGLEFLIYFQGNSAPDKSGLPSDRFSAERTGGSVSTLTIQRTQQEDSAVYLCASSITSGNYYEQYFGPGTRLTVT.

This clonotype has ten or more counts. CDR3: CASSYVVAGGYTGELFF. Here the CDR3 DNA reads TGTGCCAGCAGTTACGTTGTAGCGGGAGGATACACCGGGGAGCTGTTTTTT. V gene TRBV6-6 combines with J gene TRBJ2-2, with TRBD2 matching 10 bases. The junction had 6 bases not matched to a gene; V was cut back by 2 bases and J by 3 bases. Germline V gene lookup returns CDR1 MNHNY and CDR2 SVGAGI (reference sequence). The CDR3 length is 17 residues.

This clonotype was picked up many times. The chain couples TRBV6-2 or TRBV6-3 to TRBJ1-4; D gene unclear. V dropped 6 bases and J dropped 0 bases, with 11 bases sitting between them. The germline V gene encodes CDR1 MNHEY and CDR2 SVGEGT. This CDR3 spans 15 amino acids. CDR3: CASRLTTATNEKLFF. The CDR3, as DNA: TGTGCCAGCAGACTAACGACGGCAACTAATGAAAAACTGTTTTTT.

This clonotype was counted only a few times. This chain joins TRBV7-2 and TRBJ1-1; no reliable D call. This CDR3 is 15 amino acids long. The germline V and J ends were trimmed by 5 bases and 4 bases, with 17 bases remaining between them. Germline V gene lookup returns CDR1 SGHTA and CDR2 FQGNSA. CDR3 region: CASSPSDYMATEAFF. The CDR3 DNA reads as TGTGCCAGCAGCCCCAGCGACTACATGGCCACTGAAGCTTTCTTT.

The sample holds many counts of this clonotype. The chain is built from TRBV24-1 and TRBJ2-1; a weak D match, TRBD2 (5 bases). With 7 bases removed from V and 3 bases from J, the gap between germline ends came to 9 bases. CDR3 size: 13 residues. Germline V gives CDR1 KGHDR, CDR2 SFDVKD. CDR3 coding DNA: TGTGCCACCAGCGGGGATGGCTACAATGAGCAGTTCTTC. Protein product: CATSGDGYNEQFF.

Many counts were recorded for this clonotype. V and J are TRBV20-1 and TRBJ1-2; weak D call: TRBD1 (5 bases). The CDR3 runs to 13 residues. V was clipped by 0 bases and J by 7 bases, with 12 bases between them. Looked up from germline, CDR1 is DFQATT and CDR2 is SNEGSKA (reference sequence). In DNA, the CDR3 is TGCAGTGCTAGAGATAAGGGGATGGGTGGCTACACCTTC. This codes for CSARDKGMGGYTF.

This clonotype came up many times. The chain combines TRBV10-3 with TRBJ2-5, with 8 bases that match TRBD2. The CDR3 runs to 14 residues. J gave up 5 bases and V 6 bases, and 8 bases lay outside the gene matches. Germline V gene data show CDR1 as ENHRY and CDR2 as SYGVKD. Here the CDR3 reads CAIRGLGPSETQYF. CDR3 nucleotides: TGTGCCATCAGGGGACTAGGTCCGTCGGAGACCCAGTACTTC.

This clonotype came up many times. The chain has TRBV4-3 and TRBJ1-6; tentatively, D is TRBD1 (6 bases). V was shortened by 0 bases and J by 10 bases, with 13 bases between the two germline ends. Germline CDR1 LGHNA, CDR2 YSLEER. This CDR3 region has 15 residues. CDR3 DNA sequence: TGCGCCAGCAGCCAAGATTGGGCAGGGGTCTCACCCCTCCACTTT. It yields the protein CASSQDWAGVSPLHF.

This clonotype was observed at least ten times. This chain uses TRBV29-1 with TRBJ1-1, with TRBD1 as a possible D gene (5 bases). V dropped 8 bases and J dropped 2 bases, with 12 bases sitting between them. The germline V gene has CDR1 SQVTM and CDR2 ANQGSEA. CDR3 length equals 12 residues. CDR3 DNA sequence: TGCAGCACCGGACATGGCAACACTGAAGCTTTCTTT. This translates into CSTGHGNTEAFF.

The sample holds many counts of this clonotype. The chain couples TRBV6-2 or TRBV6-3 to TRBJ1-1, with D perhaps TRBD1 (5 bases). This CDR3 has 15 amino acids. V dropped 6 bases and J dropped 0 bases, with 14 bases sitting between them. Germline loops: CDR1 MNHEY, CDR2 SVGEGT. The CDR3 is CASSESWGMNTEAFF. Here the CDR3 DNA reads TGTGCCAGCAGCGAAAGCTGGGGGATGAACACTGAAGCTTTCTTT.

This clonotype appeared many times. The rearrangement uses TRBV20-1 and TRBJ2-3; tentatively, D is TRBD2 (6 bases). The V and J ends lost 1 base and 4 bases respectively, with 15 bases between them. The CDR3 is 15 amino acids. From germline, CDR1 is DFQATT and CDR2 SNEGSKA (reference sequence). This chain's CDR3 is CSARVQAPGADTQYF. CDR3 coding DNA: TGCAGTGCTAGAGTCCAAGCCCCGGGGGCAGATACGCAGTATTTT.